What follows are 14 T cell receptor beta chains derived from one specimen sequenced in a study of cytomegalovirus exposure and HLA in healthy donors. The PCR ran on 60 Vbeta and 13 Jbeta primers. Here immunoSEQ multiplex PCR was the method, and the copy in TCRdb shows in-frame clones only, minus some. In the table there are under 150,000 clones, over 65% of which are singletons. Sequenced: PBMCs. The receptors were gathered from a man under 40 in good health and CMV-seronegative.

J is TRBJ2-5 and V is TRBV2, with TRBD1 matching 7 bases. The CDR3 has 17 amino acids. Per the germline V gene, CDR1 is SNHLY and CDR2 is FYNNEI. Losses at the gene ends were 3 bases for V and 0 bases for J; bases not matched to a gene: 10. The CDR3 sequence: CASSDLRWDRNQETQYF. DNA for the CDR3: TGTGCCAGCAGTGACCTCCGGTGGGACAGAAACCAAGAGACCCAGTACTTC.

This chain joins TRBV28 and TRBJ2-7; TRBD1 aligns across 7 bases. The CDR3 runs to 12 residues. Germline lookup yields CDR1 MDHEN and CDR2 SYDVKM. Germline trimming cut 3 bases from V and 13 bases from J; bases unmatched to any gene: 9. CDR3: CASSFYRDSLYF. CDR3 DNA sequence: TGTGCCAGCAGTTTTTACCGGGACAGTCTATACTTC.

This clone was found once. The CDR3 DNA reads TGTGCCAGCAAATGGCCTAGGGGGCGGGACACTGAAGCTTTCTTT. Translation: CASKWPRGRDTEAFF. The V call is TRBV7-2, the J call TRBJ1-1, with 7 positions matching TRBD1. V shed 7 bases, J shed 3 bases, and the junction held 11 bases outside the gene matches. CDR3 length equals 15 residues. Germline assignment: CDR1 SGHTA and CDR2 FQGNSA.

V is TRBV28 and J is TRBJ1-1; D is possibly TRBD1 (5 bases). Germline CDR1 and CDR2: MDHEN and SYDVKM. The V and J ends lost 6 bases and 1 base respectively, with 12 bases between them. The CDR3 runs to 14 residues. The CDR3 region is CASSNGGGNTEAFF. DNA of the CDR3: TGTGCCAGCAGCAATGGGGGAGGGAACACTGAAGCTTTCTTT.

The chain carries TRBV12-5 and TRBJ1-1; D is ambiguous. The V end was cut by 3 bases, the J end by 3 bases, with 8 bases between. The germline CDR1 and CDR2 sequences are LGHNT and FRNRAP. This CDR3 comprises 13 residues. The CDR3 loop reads CASGFEEDTEAFF. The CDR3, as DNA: TGTGCTAGTGGTTTTGAGGAGGACACTGAAGCTTTCTTT.

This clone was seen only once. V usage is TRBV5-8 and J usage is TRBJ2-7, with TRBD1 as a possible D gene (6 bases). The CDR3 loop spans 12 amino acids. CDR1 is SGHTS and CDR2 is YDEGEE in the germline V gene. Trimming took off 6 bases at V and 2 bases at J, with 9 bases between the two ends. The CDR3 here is CASTNRAYEQYF. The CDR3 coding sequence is TGTGCCAGCACTAACAGGGCCTACGAGCAGTACTTC.

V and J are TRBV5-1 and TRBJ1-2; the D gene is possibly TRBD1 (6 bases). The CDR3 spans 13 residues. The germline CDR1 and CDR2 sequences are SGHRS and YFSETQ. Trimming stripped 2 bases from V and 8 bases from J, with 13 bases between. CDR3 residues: CASSLNRDRGYTF. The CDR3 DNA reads TGCGCCAGCAGCTTAAACAGGGATAGGGGCTACACCTTC. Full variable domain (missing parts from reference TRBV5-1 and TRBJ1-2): KAGVTQTPRYLIKTRGQQVTLSCSPISGHRSVSWYQQTPGQGLQFLFEYFSETQRNKGNFPGRFSGRQFSNSRSEMNVSTLELGDSALYLCASSLNRDRGYTFGSGTRLTVV.

CDR3 protein: CAWREAGGAGNTIYF. The CDR3 DNA reads as TGTGCCTGGAGGGAAGCGGGGGGGGCTGGAAACACCATATATTTT. This chain joins TRBV30 and TRBJ1-3; D is perhaps TRBD1 (5 bases). Germline CDR1 and CDR2: GTSNPN and SVGIG (reference sequence). Trimming shortened V by 3 bases and J by 2 bases, and 14 bases separated the two germline ends. The CDR3 extends over 15 amino acids. Variable domain in full (rest from reference TRBV30 and TRBJ1-3): SQTIHQWPATLVQPVGSPLSLECTVEGTSNPNLYWYRQAAGRGLQLLFYSVGIGQISSEVPQNLSASRPQDRQFILSSKKLLLSDSGFYLCAWREAGGAGNTIYFGEGSWLTVV.

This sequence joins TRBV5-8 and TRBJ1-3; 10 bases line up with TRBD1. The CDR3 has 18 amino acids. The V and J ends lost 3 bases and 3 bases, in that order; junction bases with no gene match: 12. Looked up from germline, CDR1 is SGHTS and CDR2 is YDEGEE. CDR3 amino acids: CASSWGQGPALRGNTIYF. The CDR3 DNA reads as TGTGCCAGCAGCTGGGGACAGGGGCCAGCTTTGCGTGGAAACACCATATATTTT.

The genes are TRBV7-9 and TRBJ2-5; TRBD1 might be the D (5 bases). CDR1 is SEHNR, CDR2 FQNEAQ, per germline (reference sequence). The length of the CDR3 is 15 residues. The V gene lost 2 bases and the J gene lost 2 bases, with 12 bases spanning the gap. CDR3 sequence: CASSLFLREQETQYF. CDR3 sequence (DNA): TGTGCCAGCAGCTTATTTCTCAGGGAACAAGAGACCCAGTACTTC. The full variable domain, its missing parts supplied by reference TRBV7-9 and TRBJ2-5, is DTGVSQNPRHKITKRGQNVTFRCDPISEHNRLYWYRQTLGQGPEFLTYFQNEAQLEKSRLLSDRFSAERPKGSFSTLEIQRTEQGDSAMYLCASSLFLREQETQYFGPGTRLLVL.

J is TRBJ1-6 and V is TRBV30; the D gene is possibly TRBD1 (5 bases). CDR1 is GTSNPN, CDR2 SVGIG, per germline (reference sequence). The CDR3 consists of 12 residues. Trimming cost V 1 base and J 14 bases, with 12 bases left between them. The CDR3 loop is CAWSGGLRALHF. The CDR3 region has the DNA TGTGCCTGGAGTGGGGGCCTTAGGGCCCTCCACTTT.

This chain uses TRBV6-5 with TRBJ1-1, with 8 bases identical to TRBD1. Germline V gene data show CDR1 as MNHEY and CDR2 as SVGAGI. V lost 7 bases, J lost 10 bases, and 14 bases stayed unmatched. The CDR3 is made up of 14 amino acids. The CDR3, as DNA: TGTGCCAGCACTCCCAGGGGGCGCAGAGAAGGAGCTTTCTTT. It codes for CASTPRGRREGAFF.

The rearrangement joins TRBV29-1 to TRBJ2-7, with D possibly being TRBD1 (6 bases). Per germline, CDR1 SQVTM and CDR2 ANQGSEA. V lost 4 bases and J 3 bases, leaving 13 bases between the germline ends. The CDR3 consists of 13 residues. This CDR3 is CSVGGQSYYEQYF. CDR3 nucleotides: TGCAGCGTTGGCGGACAGAGCTACTACGAGCAGTACTTC.

The CDR3 here is CASSRQGTTEAFF. CDR3 sequence (DNA): TGTGCCAGCAGTAGACAGGGGACCACTGAAGCTTTCTTT. The chain couples TRBV5-4 to TRBJ1-1; 8 bases are shared with TRBD1. Trimming at V came to 5 bases and at J to 4 bases, leaving 4 bases not matched to a gene. Germline V gene sequence: CDR1 SGHNT, CDR2 YYREEE (reference sequence). The CDR3 loop spans 13 amino acids.